This entry lists 2 T cell receptor beta chains sequenced from one sample in a study of response to subunit inactivated influenza vaccine. TCRdb recomputed calls from the RT-PCR reads with MiXCR, one row per CDR3 protein. The sample lists 650,000 to 850,000 distinct CDR3 sequences; more than 11% were seen once. This specimen was PBMCs from blood, taken 14 to 15 days before vaccination. The receptor set was obtained from a man between 45 and 60 years old who received an inactivated influenza vaccine.

The J gene is TRBJ2-7, the V gene TRBV11-2; TRBD1 might be the D (6 bases). The V end was cut by 2 bases, the J end by 3 bases, with 14 bases between. This CDR3 has 15 residues. CDR1 and CDR2 from the germline V gene are SGHAT and FQNNGV. CDR3 DNA: TGTGCCAGCAGCTTAAGTGCAGGGGTCAGCTACGAGCAGTACTTC. It encodes CASSLSAGVSYEQYF. The complete variable domain, with remaining parts taken from reference TRBV11-2 and TRBJ2-7, reads EAGVAQSPRYKIIEKRQSVAFWCNPISGHATLYWYQQILGQGPKLLIQFQNNGVVDDSQLPKDRFSAERLKGVDSTLKIQPAKLEDSAVYLCASSLSAGVSYEQYFGPGTRLTVT.

The table lists this clonotype with many counts. The rearrangement links TRBV29-1 to TRBJ2-2, with D maybe TRBD2 (5 bases). Trimming removed 5 bases from V and 5 bases from J, with 9 bases in between. The CDR3 is 12 residues long. CDR1 and CDR2 from the germline V gene are SQVTM and ANQGSEA. The CDR3 is CSVSGGTGELFF. The DNA of the CDR3 is TGCAGCGTTTCTGGAGGAACCGGGGAGCTGTTTTTT.